The rows below give T cell receptor beta chains drawn from one sample of a study of immune heterogeneity within non-small cell lung tumors. TCRdb processed the multiplex PCR reads anew with MiXCR; each CDR3 protein has one entry. The sample carries about 12,000 distinct CDR3 sequences, about 23% recorded once. Material: lung tumor tissue. All receptors come from a man aged 50 to 59 with non-small cell lung cancer. The conserved cysteine and the conserved F or W are not part of the CDR3 here. Fields, in order: J gene, V gene, CDR3 protein.

J gene: TRBJ1-5
V gene: TRBV7-9
CDR3 protein: ASSLGGGRSNQPQH

J gene: TRBJ1-5
V gene: TRBV18
CDR3 protein: ASSPLRGRSNQPQH

J gene: TRBJ1-5
V gene: TRBV24-1
CDR3 protein: ATSDLYDQPQH

J gene: TRBJ2-1
V gene: TRBV28
CDR3 protein: ASSLAGVNNEQF

J gene: TRBJ1-6
V gene: TRBV7-9
CDR3 protein: ASSVQGTGSPLH

J gene: TRBJ2-3
V gene: TRBV2
CDR3 protein: ASTPGQGEDTQY

J gene: TRBJ2-2
V gene: TRBV29-1
CDR3 protein: SVPGTGFLDNTGELS

J gene: TRBJ2-1
V gene: TRBV7-9
CDR3 protein: ASSSTSGLAGKSYNEQF

J gene: TRBJ1-1
V gene: TRBV6-5
CDR3 protein: ASSYRHVNTEAF

J gene: TRBJ2-3
V gene: TRBV2
CDR3 protein: ALQGELSTDTQY

J gene: TRBJ1-2
V gene: TRBV30
CDR3 protein: AWSVLGADGYT

J gene: TRBJ2-7
V gene: TRBV28
CDR3 protein: ASSLVGLGYEQY

J gene: TRBJ2-7
V gene: TRBV5-1
CDR3 protein: ASSWQGQGNEQY

J gene: TRBJ2-5
V gene: TRBV6-1
CDR3 protein: ASSSAHRVQETQY

J gene: TRBJ2-3
V gene: TRBV7-3
CDR3 protein: ASSLQGGTDTQY

J gene: TRBJ1-2
V gene: TRBV6-1
CDR3 protein: ASSYYGGRNGYT

J gene: TRBJ2-1
V gene: TRBV19
CDR3 protein: ASHFNDRYNEQF

J gene: TRBJ2-1
V gene: TRBV15
CDR3 protein: ATRSSTHGRQF

J gene: TRBJ1-2
V gene: TRBV5-1
CDR3 protein: ASSVGQGVDGYT

J gene: TRBJ2-3
V gene: TRBV7-3
CDR3 protein: ASSPTGTGFGADTQY

J gene: TRBJ1-6
V gene: TRBV6-6
CDR3 protein: ASSYSTLGNNSAVL

J gene: TRBJ1-1
V gene: TRBV6-1
CDR3 protein: ASKGAGENTEAF

J gene: TRBJ1-2
V gene: TRBV20-1
CDR3 protein: SAGVNYGYT

J gene: TRBJ2-7
V gene: TRBV5-5
CDR3 protein: ASSLWVGQGTNEQY

J gene: TRBJ1-5
V gene: TRBV3-1
CDR3 protein: ASGPGNQPQH

J gene: TRBJ2-7
V gene: TRBV11-2
CDR3 protein: ASSLVRKRYYEQY

J gene: TRBJ2-7
V gene: TRBV20-1
CDR3 protein: SARVLAGGYEQY

J gene: TRBJ1-6
V gene: TRBV20-1
CDR3 protein: SASLRRDPWDLH

J gene: TRBJ1-3
V gene: TRBV10-2
CDR3 protein: ASSQPQGNTIY

J gene: TRBJ2-7
V gene: TRBV10-1
CDR3 protein: ASSYPGYEQY